This TCR beta chain appears in the sequencing data of a study of beta chain features in type 1 diabetes. Study details: Cell yields, age and gender were similar between patients and healthy donors.

Study-wide points: HLA effects on TCRB rearrangement stayed unresolved here. Whatever favoring of shorter templates PCR might show would apply equally to patients and controls. Type 1 diabetes patients had moderately but significantly shorter TCRB CDR3s in all four CD4+ subsets.

Sorting of CD4+ naive, central memory, regulatory and stem cell-like memory cells was performed via CD45RO/CCR7/CD25/CD127/CD95/CD27. This clone was seen only a few times. Its target is unknown. The isolated RNA, all of it, was reverse transcribed, so expressed TCRB transcripts were what got sequenced. Sequenced by immunoSEQ multiplex PCR; TCRdb stores in-frame clones only, minus some. In the table there are 150,000 to 170,000 clones, under 13% of which are singletons. V gave up 0 bases and J gave up 5 bases; unmatched junction bases: 2. This CDR3 has 14 amino acids. Germline V gene sequence: CDR1 SGDLS, CDR2 YYNGEE.

The chain employs TRBV9 and TRBJ2-1, with 7 nucleotides matching TRBD2. The sequence was obtained from a man aged 25-45 years with type 1 diabetes. Specimen: central memory CD4+ T cells from blood. The CDR3 DNA follows: TGTGCCAGCAGCGTAGGCGGGAGTCACAATGAGCAGTTCTTC. It is translated as CASSVGGSHNEQFF.